This T cell receptor beta chain was recorded in a study of T cells after yellow fever vaccination. Study results and limitations: CD4 and CD8 compartments shared a small share of clonotypes. A faster peak, day 5 versus 15, was reached by the weaker secondary response. A large majority of primary-vaccination clones showed up again after the booster (96% CD4, around 90% CD8).

TCRdb ran MiXCR on the 5' RACE reads and lists one entry per CDR3 protein. This table has around 310,000 distinct CDR3 sequences, about 9.5% appearing once. Many counts were recorded for this clonotype. Its target is unknown. The sample consisted of PBMCs, taken on the day of the first yellow fever vaccination. The sequence was collected from a man younger than 30 who received the YFV17D yellow fever vaccine.

CDR3 loop: CASSLVGRADGYTF. The CDR3 bases are TGTGCCAGCAGCTTAGTGGGCAGGGCTGATGGCTACACCTTC. J is TRBJ1-2 and V is TRBV7-2; a possible D gene is TRBD1 (5 bases). The CDR3 has 14 amino acids. Deletions cut 1 base from V and 6 bases from J, with 12 bases between. CDR1 and CDR2 from the germline V gene are SGHTA and FQGNSA.